This T cell receptor (beta chain) emerged from a study of human T cells and chemical hapten exposure. Unique molecular identifiers were affixed to discrete cDNA molecules within the library. TCRdb ran MiXCR on the RACE reads and lists one entry per CDR3 protein. This table holds over 55,000 distinct CDR3 sequences, approximately 12% found once. V lost 5 bases and J lost 6; bases outside the gene matches: 10. CDR3 length equals 16 residues. Germline V gene sequence: CDR1 MNHEY, CDR2 SMNVEV (reference sequence). This clonotype was seen many times. Time point in this sample: patch test 3, about 24 weeks after DPC sensitization. Treatment here: therapeutic diphenylcyclopropenone sensitization with weekly scalp DPC. Blood draws came first, before each patch test. Someone pulled total RNA out of unfractionated whole blood.

This sequence joins TRBV27 and TRBJ1-6; 7 bases are shared with TRBD1. Sequenced here: whole blood, sampled in connection with sensitization to the hapten diphenylcyclopropenone (DPC). The clonotype was recovered from a woman between 45 and 60 years old with alopecia areata. Some clones in this sample may be carry-over from other donors' samples. DNA for the CDR3: TGTGCCAGCAGTGCGCTCCGGGACAGACTTAATTCACCCCTCCACTTT. It specifies CASSALRDRLNSPLHF.